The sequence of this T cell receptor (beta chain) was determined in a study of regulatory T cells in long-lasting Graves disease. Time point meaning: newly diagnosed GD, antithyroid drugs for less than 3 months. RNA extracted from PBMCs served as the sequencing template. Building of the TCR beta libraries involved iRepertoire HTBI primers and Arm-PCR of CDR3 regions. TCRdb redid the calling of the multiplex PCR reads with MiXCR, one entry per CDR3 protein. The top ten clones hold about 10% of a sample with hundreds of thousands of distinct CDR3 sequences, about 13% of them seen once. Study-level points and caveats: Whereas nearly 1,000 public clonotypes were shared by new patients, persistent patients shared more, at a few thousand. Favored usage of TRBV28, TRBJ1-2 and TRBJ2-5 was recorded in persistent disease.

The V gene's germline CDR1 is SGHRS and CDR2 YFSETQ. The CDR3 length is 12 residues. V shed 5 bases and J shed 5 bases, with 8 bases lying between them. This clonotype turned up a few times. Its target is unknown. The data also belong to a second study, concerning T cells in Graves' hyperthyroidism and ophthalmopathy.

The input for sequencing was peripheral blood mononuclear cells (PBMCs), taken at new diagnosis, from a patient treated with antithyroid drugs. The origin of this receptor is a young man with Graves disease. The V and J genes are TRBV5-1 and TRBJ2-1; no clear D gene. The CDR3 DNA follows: TGCGCCAGCAGAGAGACCAACAATGAGCAGTTCTTC. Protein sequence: CASRETNNEQFF.